The text below deals with one T cell receptor (beta chain). The data stem from a study of shared T cell receptors in the human thymus. Repertoires were generated with immunoSEQ multiplex PCR, while TCRdb's copy carries only in-frame clones and drops some. This sample has 65,000 to 70,000 clones, with 90% to 95% found just once. The CDR3 is made up of 18 amino acids. Germline CDR1 and CDR2: SEHNR and FQNEAQ (reference sequence). V was clipped by 2 bases and J by 1 base; unmatched bases: 11. The clonotype was recovered from a human donor. The rearrangement uses TRBV7-9 and TRBJ1-1; 9 bases align to TRBD1. The sample taken for sequencing was thymocytes. CDR3 DNA sequence: TGTGCCAGCAGCTTATGGGCCCCGACAGGGGGATCGAACACTGAAGCTTTCTTT. It yields the protein CASSLWAPTGGSNTEAFF.